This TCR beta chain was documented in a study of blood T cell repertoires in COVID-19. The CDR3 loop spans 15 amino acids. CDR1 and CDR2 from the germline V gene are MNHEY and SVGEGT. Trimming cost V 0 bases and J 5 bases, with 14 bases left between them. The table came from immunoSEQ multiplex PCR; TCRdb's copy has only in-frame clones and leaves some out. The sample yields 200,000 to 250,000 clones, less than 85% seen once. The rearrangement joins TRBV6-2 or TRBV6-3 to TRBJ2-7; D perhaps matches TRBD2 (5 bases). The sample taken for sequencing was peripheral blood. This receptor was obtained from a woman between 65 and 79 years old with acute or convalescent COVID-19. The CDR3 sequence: CASSYSSSGINEQYF. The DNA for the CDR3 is TGTGCCAGCAGTTACTCTAGTTCGGGGATAAACGAGCAGTACTTC.